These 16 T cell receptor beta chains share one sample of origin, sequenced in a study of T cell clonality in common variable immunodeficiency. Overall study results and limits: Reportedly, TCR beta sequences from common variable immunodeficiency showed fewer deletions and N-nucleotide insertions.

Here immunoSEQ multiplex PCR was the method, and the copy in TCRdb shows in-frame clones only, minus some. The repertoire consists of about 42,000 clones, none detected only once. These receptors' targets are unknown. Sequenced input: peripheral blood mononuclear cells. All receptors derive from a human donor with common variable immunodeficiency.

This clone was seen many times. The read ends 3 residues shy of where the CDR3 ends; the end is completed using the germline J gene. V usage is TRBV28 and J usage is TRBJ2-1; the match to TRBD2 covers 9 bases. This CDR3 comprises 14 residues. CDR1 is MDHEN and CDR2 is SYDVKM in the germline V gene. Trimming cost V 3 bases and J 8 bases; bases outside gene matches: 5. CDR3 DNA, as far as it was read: TGTGCCAGCAGTTTGGCGGGAGGGTTGGATGAG. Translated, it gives CASSLAGGLDE. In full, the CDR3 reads CASSLAGGLDEQFF.

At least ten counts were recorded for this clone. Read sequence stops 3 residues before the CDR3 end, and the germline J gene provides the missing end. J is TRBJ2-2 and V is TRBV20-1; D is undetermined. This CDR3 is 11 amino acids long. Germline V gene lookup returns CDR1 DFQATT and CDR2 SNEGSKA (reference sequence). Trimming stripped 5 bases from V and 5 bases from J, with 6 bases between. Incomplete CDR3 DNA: TGCAGTGCTCAAAATACCGGGGAG. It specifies CSAQNTGE. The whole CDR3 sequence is CSAQNTGELFF.

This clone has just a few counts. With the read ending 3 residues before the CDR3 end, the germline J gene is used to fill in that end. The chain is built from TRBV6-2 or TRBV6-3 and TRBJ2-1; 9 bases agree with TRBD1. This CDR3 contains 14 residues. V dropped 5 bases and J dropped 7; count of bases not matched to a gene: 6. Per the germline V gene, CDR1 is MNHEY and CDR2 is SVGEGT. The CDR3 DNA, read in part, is TGTGCCAGCAGTAAAGGGGACAGGGTGAATGAG. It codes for CASSKGDRVNE. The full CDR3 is CASSKGDRVNEQFF.

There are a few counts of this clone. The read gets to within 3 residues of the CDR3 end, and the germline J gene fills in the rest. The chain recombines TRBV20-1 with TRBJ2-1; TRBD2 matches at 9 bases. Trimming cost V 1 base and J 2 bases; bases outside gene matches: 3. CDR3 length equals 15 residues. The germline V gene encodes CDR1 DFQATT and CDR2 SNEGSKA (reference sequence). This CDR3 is CSARVASGAYNEQFF. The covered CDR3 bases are TGCAGTGCTAGAGTCGCTAGCGGGGCCTACAATGAG.

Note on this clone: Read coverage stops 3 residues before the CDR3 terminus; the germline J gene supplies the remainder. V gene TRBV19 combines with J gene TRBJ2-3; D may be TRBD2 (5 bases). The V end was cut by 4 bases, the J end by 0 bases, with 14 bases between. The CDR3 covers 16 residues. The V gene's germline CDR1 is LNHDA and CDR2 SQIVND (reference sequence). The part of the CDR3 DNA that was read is TGTGCCAGTAGTAGATTTAGCGCCACTAGCACAGATACG. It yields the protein CASSRFSATSTDT. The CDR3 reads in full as CASSRFSATSTDTQYF.

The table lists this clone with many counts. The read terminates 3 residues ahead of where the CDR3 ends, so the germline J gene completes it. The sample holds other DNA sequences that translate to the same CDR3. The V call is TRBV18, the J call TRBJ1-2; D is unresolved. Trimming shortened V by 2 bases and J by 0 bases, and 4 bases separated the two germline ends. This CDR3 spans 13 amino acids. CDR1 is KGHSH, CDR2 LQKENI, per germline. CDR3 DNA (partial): TGTGCCAGCTCACCAGACTCTAACTATGGC. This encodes CASSPDSNYG. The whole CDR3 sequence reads CASSPDSNYGYTF.

The sequenced CDR3 bases are TGTGCCTGGAGTGTGTCAGGGGATCAGCCC. It codes for CAWSVSGDQP. The full-length CDR3 reads as CAWSVSGDQPQHF. The chain has TRBV30 and TRBJ1-5; TRBD1 is a possible D gene (6 bases). Read sequence stops 3 residues before the CDR3 end, and the germline J gene provides the missing end. Trimming removed 0 bases from V and 5 bases from J, with 8 bases in between. The CDR3 is 13 residues long. Looked up from germline, CDR1 is GTSNPN and CDR2 is SVGIG (reference sequence).

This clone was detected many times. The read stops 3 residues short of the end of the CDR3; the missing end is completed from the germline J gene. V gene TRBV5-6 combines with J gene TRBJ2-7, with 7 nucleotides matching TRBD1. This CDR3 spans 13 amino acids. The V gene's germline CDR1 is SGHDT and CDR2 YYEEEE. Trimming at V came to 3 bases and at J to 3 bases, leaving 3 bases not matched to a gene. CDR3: CASSSTGLYEQYF. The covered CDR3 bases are TGTGCCAGCAGCTCGACAGGGCTCTACGAG.

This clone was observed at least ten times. The CDR3 loop reads CASSPLGQGFGYEQYF. CDR3 DNA (partial): TGTGCCAGTAGTCCTCTCGGCCAGGGGTTCGGCTACGAG. The rearrangement links TRBV19 to TRBJ2-7, with D perhaps TRBD1 (6 bases). The sequenced fragment ends 3 residues before the CDR3 boundary, so the rest is inferred from the germline J gene. CDR1 is LNHDA and CDR2 is SQIVND in the germline V gene (reference sequence). This CDR3 is 16 amino acids long. Trimming pared 5 bases from V and 3 bases from J, leaving 20 bases between.

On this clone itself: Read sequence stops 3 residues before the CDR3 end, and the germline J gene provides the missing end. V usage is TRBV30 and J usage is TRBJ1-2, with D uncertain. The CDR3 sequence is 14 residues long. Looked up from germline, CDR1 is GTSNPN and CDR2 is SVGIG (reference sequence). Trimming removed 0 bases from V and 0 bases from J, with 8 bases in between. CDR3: CAWSVQWANYGYTF. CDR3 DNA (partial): TGTGCCTGGAGTGTACAGTGGGCTAACTATGGC.

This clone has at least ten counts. CDR3 region: CASSLSGVGANYGYTF. The covered CDR3 bases are TGCGCCAGCAGCTTGAGCGGAGTGGGGGCGAACTATGGC. The genes are TRBV5-1 and TRBJ1-2; possible D gene TRBD1, 6 bases. The read ends 3 residues early relative to the CDR3; the germline J gene fills the gap. Germline assignment: CDR1 SGHRS and CDR2 YFSETQ. The CDR3 runs to 16 residues. V lost 1 base, J lost 2 bases, and 15 bases lay in between.

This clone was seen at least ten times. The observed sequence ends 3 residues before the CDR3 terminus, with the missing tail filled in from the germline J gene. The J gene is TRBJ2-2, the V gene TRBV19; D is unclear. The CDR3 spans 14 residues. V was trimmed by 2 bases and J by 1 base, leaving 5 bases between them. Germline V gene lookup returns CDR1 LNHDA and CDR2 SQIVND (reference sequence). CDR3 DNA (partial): TGTGCCAGTAGTATAAACTGGAACACCGGGGAG. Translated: CASSINWNTGE. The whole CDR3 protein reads CASSINWNTGELFF.

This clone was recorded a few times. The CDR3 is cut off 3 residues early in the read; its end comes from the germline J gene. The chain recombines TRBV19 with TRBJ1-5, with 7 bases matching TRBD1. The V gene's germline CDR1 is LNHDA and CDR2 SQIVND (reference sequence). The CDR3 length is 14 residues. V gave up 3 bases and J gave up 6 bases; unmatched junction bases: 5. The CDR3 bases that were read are TGTGCCAGTAGTATGACAGGGTTCGGTCAGCCC. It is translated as CASSMTGFGQP. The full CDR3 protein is CASSMTGFGQPQHF.

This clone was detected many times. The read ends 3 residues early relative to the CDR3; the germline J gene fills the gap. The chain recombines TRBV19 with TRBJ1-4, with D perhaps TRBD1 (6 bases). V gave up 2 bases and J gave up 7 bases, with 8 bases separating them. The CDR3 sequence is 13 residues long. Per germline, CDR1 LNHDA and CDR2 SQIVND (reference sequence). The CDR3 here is CASSIQGSEKLFF. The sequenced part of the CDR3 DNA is TGTGCCAGTAGTATACAGGGGAGTGAAAAA.

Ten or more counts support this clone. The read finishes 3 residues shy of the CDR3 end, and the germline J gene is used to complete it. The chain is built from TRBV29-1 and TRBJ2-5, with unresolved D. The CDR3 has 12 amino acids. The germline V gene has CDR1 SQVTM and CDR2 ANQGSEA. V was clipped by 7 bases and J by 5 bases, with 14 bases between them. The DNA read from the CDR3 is TGCAGCGCTAAATGCCTACCCGAGACC. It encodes CSAKCLPET. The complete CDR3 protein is CSAKCLPETQYF.

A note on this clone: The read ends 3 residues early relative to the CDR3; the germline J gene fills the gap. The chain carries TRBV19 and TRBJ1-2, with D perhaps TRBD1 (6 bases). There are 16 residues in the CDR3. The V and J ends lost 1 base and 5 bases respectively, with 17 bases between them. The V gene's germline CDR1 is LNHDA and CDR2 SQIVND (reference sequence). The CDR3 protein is CASSIALRDIPYGYTF. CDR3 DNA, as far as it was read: TGTGCCAGTAGTATAGCCTTGAGGGACATTCCTTATGGC.